There are a few counts of the clone carrying this TCR beta chain. The target antigen is unknown. The data were taken from a study of beta chain features in type 1 diabetes. Regarding the study as a whole: Shorter TCRB CDR3s, moderately but significantly so, were found in Type 1 diabetes patients in all four CD4+ subsets. Possibly, sequencing cDNA over-represented cells that had high TCR expression levels.

Of the isolated RNA, all was reverse transcribed, and so the sequenced material was expressed TCRB transcripts. Data came from immunoSEQ multiplex PCR; TCRdb stores just in-frame clones and leaves some out. This table holds over 200,000 clones, around 9.9% found once. Between the trimmed V and J ends, which lost 4 bases and 8 bases, there was a span of 17 bases. Germline CDR1 reads MGHRA; CDR2 reads YSYEKL. The CDR3 is made up of 14 amino acids. A heparinised blood draw that averaged about 100 mL was obtained once from each donor. This TCR came from a young man with type 1 diabetes. Sequencing was performed on naive CD4+ T cells from blood. V is TRBV4-1 and J is TRBJ1-2, with D possibly being TRBD1 (5 bases). Here the CDR3 DNA reads TGCGCCAGCAGCCCCCTACGTCGGCAGGGAGGCTACACCTTC. It specifies CASSPLRRQGGYTF.